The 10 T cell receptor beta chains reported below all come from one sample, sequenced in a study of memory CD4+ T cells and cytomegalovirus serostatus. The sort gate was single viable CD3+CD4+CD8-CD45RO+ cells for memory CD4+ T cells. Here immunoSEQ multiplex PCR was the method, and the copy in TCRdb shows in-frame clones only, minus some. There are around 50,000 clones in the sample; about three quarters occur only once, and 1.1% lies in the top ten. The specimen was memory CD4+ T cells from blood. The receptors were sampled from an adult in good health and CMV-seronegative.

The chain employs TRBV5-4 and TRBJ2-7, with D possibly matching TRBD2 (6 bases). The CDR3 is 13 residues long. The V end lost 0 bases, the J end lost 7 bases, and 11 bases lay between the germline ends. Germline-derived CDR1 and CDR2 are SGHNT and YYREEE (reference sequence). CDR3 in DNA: TGTGCCAGCAGCTTGGTGGGGGGTTGGGAGCAGTACTTC. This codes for CASSLVGGWEQYF. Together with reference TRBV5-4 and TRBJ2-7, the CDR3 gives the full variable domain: ETGVTQSPTHLIKTRGQQVTLRCSSQSGHNTVSWYQQALGQGPQFIFQYYREEENGRGNFPPRFSGLQFPNYSSELNVNALELDDSALYLCASSLVGGWEQYFGPGTRLTVT.

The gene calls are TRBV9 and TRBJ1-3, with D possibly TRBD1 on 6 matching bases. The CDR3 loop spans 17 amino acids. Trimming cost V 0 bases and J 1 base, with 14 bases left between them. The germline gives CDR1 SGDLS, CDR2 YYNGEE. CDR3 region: CASSVADSFASGNTIYF. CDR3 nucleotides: TGTGCCAGCAGCGTAGCGGACAGTTTCGCATCTGGAAACACCATATATTTT.

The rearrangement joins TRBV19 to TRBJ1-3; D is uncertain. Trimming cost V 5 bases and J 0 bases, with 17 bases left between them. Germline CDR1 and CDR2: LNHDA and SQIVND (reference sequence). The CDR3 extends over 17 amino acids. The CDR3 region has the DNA TGTGCCAGTAGTCAAATACCTCCACGGAGCTCTGGAAACACCATATATTTT. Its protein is CASSQIPPRSSGNTIYF. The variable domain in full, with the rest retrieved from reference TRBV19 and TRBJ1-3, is DGGITQSPKYLFRKEGQNVTLSCEQNLNHDAMYWYRQDPGQGLRLIYYSQIVNDFQKGDIAEGYSVSREKKESFPLTVTSAQKNPTAFYLCASSQIPPRSSGNTIYFGEGSWLTVV.

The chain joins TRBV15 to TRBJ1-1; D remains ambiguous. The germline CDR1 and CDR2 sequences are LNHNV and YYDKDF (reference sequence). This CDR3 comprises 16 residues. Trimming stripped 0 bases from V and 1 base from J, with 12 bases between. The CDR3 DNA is TGTGCCACCAGCAGAGATATCGTACTTGGGAACACTGAAGCTTTCTTT. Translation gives CATSRDIVLGNTEAFF. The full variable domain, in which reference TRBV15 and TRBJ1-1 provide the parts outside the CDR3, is DAMVIQNPRYQVTQFGKPVTLSCSQTLNHNVMYWYQQKSSQAPKLLFHYYDKDFNNEADTPDNFQSRRPNTSFCFLDIRSPGLGDTAMYLCATSRDIVLGNTEAFFGQGTRLTVV.

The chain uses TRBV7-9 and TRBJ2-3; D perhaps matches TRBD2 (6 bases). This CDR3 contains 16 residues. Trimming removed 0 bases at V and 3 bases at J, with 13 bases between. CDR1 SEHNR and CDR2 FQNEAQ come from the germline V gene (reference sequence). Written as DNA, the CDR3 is TGTGCCAGCAGCTTAGCGGTAATGGGGGGAACAGATACGCAGTATTTT. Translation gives CASSLAVMGGTDTQYF.

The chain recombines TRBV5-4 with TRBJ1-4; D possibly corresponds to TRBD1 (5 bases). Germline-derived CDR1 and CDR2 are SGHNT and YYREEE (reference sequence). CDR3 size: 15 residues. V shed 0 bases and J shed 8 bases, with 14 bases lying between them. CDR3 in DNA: TGTGCCAGCAGCTTGGATGTCCAGGGAGGAGAAAAACTGTTTTTT. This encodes CASSLDVQGGEKLFF.

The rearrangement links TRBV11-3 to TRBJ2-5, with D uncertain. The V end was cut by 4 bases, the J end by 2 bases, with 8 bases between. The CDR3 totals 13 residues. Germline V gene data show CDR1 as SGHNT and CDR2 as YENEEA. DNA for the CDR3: TGTGCCAGCAGCTCCACCATACAAGAGACCCAGTACTTC. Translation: CASSSTIQETQYF.

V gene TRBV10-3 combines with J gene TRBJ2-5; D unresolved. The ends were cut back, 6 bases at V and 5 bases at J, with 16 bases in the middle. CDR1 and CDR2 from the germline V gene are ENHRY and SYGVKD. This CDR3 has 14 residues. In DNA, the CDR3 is TGTGCCATCAGAGGCGGCGCCGGTGGGGAGACCCAGTACTTC. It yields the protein CAIRGGAGGETQYF.

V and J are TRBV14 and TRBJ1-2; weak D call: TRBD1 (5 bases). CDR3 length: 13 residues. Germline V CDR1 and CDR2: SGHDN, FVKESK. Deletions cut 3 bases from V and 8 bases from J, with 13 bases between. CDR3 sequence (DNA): TGTGCCAGCAGCCACACTCGAGGGGAAGGCTACACCTTC. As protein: CASSHTRGEGYTF. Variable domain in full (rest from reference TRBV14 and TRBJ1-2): EAGVTQFPSHSVIEKGQTVTLRCDPISGHDNLYWYRRVMGKEIKFLLHFVKESKQDESGMPNNRFLAERTGGTYSTLKVQPAELEDSGVYFCASSHTRGEGYTFGSGTRLTVV.

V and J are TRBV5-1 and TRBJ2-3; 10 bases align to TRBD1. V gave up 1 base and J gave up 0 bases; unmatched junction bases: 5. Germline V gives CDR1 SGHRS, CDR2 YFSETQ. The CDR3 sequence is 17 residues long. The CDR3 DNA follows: TGCGCCAGCAGCTTGTGGGACAGGGGTCAAAGCACAGATACGCAGTATTTT. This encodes CASSLWDRGQSTDTQYF.